The 26 T cell receptor beta chains reported below all come from one sample, sequenced in a study of vaccination effects on CD4 cells after COVID-19. The ViraFEST assay expanded antigen-specific CD4+ T cells with viral peptide pools before sequencing. Following culture for nine to ten days, CD4+ T cells were isolated. No antigen is known for these receptors. The assay was immunoSEQ multiplex PCR, and TCRdb's table has in-frame clones only and misses some. The repertoire consists of 70,000 to 95,000 clones, with around 76% occurring once and the leading ten covering 1.5% to 2%. Sequencing was performed on CD4+ T cells from PBMCs cultured with HCoV-229E spike peptides, taken before COVID-19 vaccination. The receptors were sampled from a human donor who received a COVID-19 vaccine.

The chain couples TRBV19 to TRBJ2-5; D perhaps matches TRBD1 (6 bases). V dropped 5 bases and J dropped 1 base, with 14 bases sitting between them. CDR3 length: 15 residues. The germline V gene encodes CDR1 LNHDA and CDR2 SQIVND (reference sequence). The CDR3 coding sequence is TGTGCCAGTAGTTCCCACAGGGTGGTCCAAGAGACCCAGTACTTC. Its protein is CASSSHRVVQETQYF.

V and J are TRBV6-1 and TRBJ1-4, with TRBD1 as a possible D gene (6 bases). The CDR3 consists of 15 residues. V was shortened by 0 bases and J by 7 bases, with 12 bases between the two germline ends. The germline V gene encodes CDR1 MNHNS and CDR2 SASEGT. The CDR3 DNA reads TGTGCCAGCAGTGAAGCTTCCCCAGGGGTTGAAAAACTGTTTTTT. It is translated as CASSEASPGVEKLFF.

This clone has just one count. The J gene is TRBJ1-1, the V gene TRBV5-6; 8 bases are a match to TRBD1. The V gene's germline CDR1 is SGHDT and CDR2 YYEEEE. This CDR3 comprises 14 residues. J gave up 6 bases and V 2 bases, and 6 bases lay outside the gene matches. The CDR3 spells CASSLSGTGSEAFF. DNA of the CDR3: TGTGCCAGCAGCTTATCAGGGACAGGCTCTGAAGCTTTCTTT.

The rearrangement links TRBV27 to TRBJ2-6; maybe TRBD2 (6 bases). CDR3 size: 16 residues. Germline assignment: CDR1 MNHEY and CDR2 SMNVEV (reference sequence). Between the trimmed V and J ends, which lost 7 bases and 2 bases, there was a span of 15 bases. Written as DNA, the CDR3 is TGTGCCAGCAAGGCCCTGGGGGGAACTGGGGCCAACGTCCTGACTTTC. Translating it yields CASKALGGTGANVLTF.

By frequency in the sample, this clone is medium-sized (0.01 to 0.1%). CDR3 bases: TGTGCCAGCAGCCCTAGTGGGGTTTACGGCACTGAAGCTTTCTTT. This sequence encodes CASSPSGVYGTEAFF. The gene calls are TRBV7-2 and TRBJ1-1, with D hard to call. V shed 5 bases and J shed 4 bases, with 17 bases lying between them. From germline, CDR1 is SGHTA and CDR2 FQGNSA. The CDR3 consists of 15 residues.

The genes are TRBV6-5 and TRBJ2-7; no clear D gene. Germline assignment: CDR1 MNHEY and CDR2 SVGAGI. Trimming shortened V by 8 bases and J by 6 bases, and 20 bases separated the two germline ends. The CDR3 contains 14 residues. DNA of the CDR3: TGTGCCAGCCAGGCCGTCAGAGTCTCTGGCGAGCAGTACGTC. Translated, it gives CASQAVRVSGEQYV.

The table lists this clone with a count of one. This rearrangement joins TRBV29-1 to TRBJ2-3, with a tentative D call TRBD2 (5 bases). V was shortened by 6 bases and J by 4 bases, with 17 bases between the two germline ends. The CDR3 covers 14 residues. Germline CDR1 is SQVTM and CDR2 is ANQGSEA. The CDR3 loop is CSVSRAVSPDTQYF. CDR3 bases: TGCAGCGTAAGCCGAGCGGTTTCACCAGATACGCAGTATTTT.

This clone occurred a few times. The chain joins TRBV12-3 or TRBV12-4 to TRBJ1-6; the D gene is possibly TRBD1 (5 bases). V dropped 3 bases and J dropped 10 bases, with 7 bases sitting between them. The CDR3 loop spans 12 amino acids. DNA for the CDR3: TGTGCCAGCAGTTTCTGGGGGTCACCCCTCCACTTT. The encoded protein is CASSFWGSPLHF.

This rearrangement joins TRBV7-2 to TRBJ2-1; no reliable D call. The CDR3 is 16 amino acids. Trimming removed 5 bases from V and 0 bases from J, with 14 bases in between. The germline gives CDR1 SGHTA, CDR2 FQGNSA. CDR3 loop: CASSPPRKSSYNEQFF. In DNA, the CDR3 is TGTGCCAGCAGCCCCCCTAGGAAAAGCTCCTACAATGAGCAGTTCTTC.

The chain uses TRBV2 and TRBJ1-5; tentatively, D is TRBD1 (5 bases). The CDR3 runs to 14 residues. Germline CDR1 is SNHLY and CDR2 is FYNNEI. Trimming shortened V by 6 bases and J by 3 bases, and 12 bases separated the two germline ends. The CDR3 spells CASRNAGTNQPQHF. The CDR3 DNA sequence: TGTGCCAGCAGGAACGCAGGGACCAATCAGCCCCAGCATTTT.

The chain links TRBV6-6 to TRBJ1-6, with no clear D. The CDR3 runs to 15 residues. Germline V lookup: CDR1 MNHNY, CDR2 SVGAGI (reference sequence). Trimming took 1 base from V and 4 from J, leaving 8 bases between them. DNA of the CDR3: TGTGCCAGCAGTTACTATACGGGGTATAATTCACCCCTCCACTTT. It encodes CASSYYTGYNSPLHF.

The chain joins TRBV14 to TRBJ2-1, with a tentative D call TRBD1 (5 bases). CDR3 size: 12 residues. V was cut by 8 bases and J by 8 bases, with 13 bases left in between. Per germline, CDR1 SGHDN and CDR2 FVKESK. This CDR3 reads CASPFRGDEQFF. The CDR3 region has the DNA TGTGCCAGCCCCTTTAGGGGCGATGAGCAGTTCTTC.

The chain uses TRBV24-1 and TRBJ2-3; 8 bases are a match to TRBD1. The V and J ends lost 3 bases and 6 bases, in that order; junction bases with no gene match: 13. This CDR3 has 17 residues. Germline CDR1 reads KGHDR; CDR2 reads SFDVKD. The CDR3 region has the DNA TGTGCCACCAGTGATAGCGGACAGGGTAGGGGTAGGGATACGCAGTATTTT. Its protein is CATSDSGQGRGRDTQYF.

The CDR3 region is CASSRESTSGSPLHF. CDR3 sequence (DNA): TGCGCCAGCAGCCGGGAGTCTACCTCGGGATCACCCCTCCACTTT. The V and J genes are TRBV5-1 and TRBJ1-6; the D is unclear. Germline V lookup: CDR1 SGHRS, CDR2 YFSETQ. V was shortened by 4 bases and J by 10 bases, with 18 bases between the two germline ends. The CDR3 runs to 15 residues.

This sequence joins TRBV24-1 and TRBJ2-1, with D maybe TRBD1 (5 bases). Germline CDR1 reads KGHDR; CDR2 reads SFDVKD. V was trimmed by 3 bases and J by 0 bases, leaving 14 bases between them. The CDR3 contains 17 residues. CDR3 sequence (DNA): TGTGCCACCAGTGATGGGGCCACGGTCGGCTCCTACAATGAGCAGTTCTTC. Translating it yields CATSDGATVGSYNEQFF.

V usage is TRBV15 and J usage is TRBJ1-2, with TRBD1 identical over 10 bases. The CDR3 is made up of 15 amino acids. The V gene end was trimmed by 2 bases and the J gene end by 6 bases; junction bases not matched to a gene: 6. Germline-derived CDR1 and CDR2 are LNHNV and YYDKDF (reference sequence). The CDR3 spells CATSRQGQGVDGYTF. The CDR3 DNA sequence: TGTGCCACCAGCAGACAAGGACAGGGGGTCGATGGCTACACCTTC.

The V gene is TRBV11-3, the J gene TRBJ2-7; TRBD1 might be the D (6 bases). Germline-derived CDR1 and CDR2 are SGHNT and YENEEA. With 3 bases removed from V and 4 bases from J, the gap between germline ends came to 16 bases. This CDR3 has 15 residues. CDR3 region: CASSFWGTSRYEQYV. In DNA form, the CDR3 reads TGTGCCAGCAGCTTTTGGGGGACATCCCGATACGAGCAGTACGTC.

The rearrangement links TRBV18 to TRBJ2-3; 9 positions agree with TRBD1. V lost 2 bases to trimming and J lost 4 bases; unmatched junction nucleotides: 4. The CDR3 consists of 15 residues. Per the germline V gene, CDR1 is KGHSH and CDR2 is LQKENI. CDR3 region: CASSPGTGRPDTQYF. CDR3 DNA sequence: TGTGCCAGCTCACCAGGGACAGGGCGCCCAGATACGCAGTATTTT.

The chain employs TRBV11-3 and TRBJ2-1, with 12 bases matching TRBD2. This CDR3 is built from 16 residues. V lost 5 bases to trimming and J lost 9 bases; unmatched junction nucleotides: 11. Germline CDR1 is SGHNT and CDR2 is YENEEA. The CDR3 DNA is TGTGCCAGCAGCCTCGCCGGGACTAGCGGGTCCGTTGAGCAGTTCTTC. Its translation: CASSLAGTSGSVEQFF.

The chain combines TRBV6-2 or TRBV6-3 with TRBJ1-1; the match to TRBD1 covers 7 bases. J gave up 7 bases and V 2 bases, and 4 bases lay outside the gene matches. The CDR3 has 13 amino acids. Per the germline V gene, CDR1 is MNHEY and CDR2 is SVGEGT. This CDR3 is CASSYGQGGEAFF. The CDR3 bases are TGTGCCAGCAGTTACGGTCAGGGGGGTGAAGCTTTCTTT.

The table lists this clone with a few counts. The V gene is TRBV7-2, the J gene TRBJ2-2, with 9 bases aligning to TRBD1. V was pared by 3 bases and J by 6 bases, with 11 bases of the junction left unmatched. The CDR3 is 17 amino acids. From germline, CDR1 is SGHTA and CDR2 FQGNSA. CDR3 region: CASSLLPGQGSPGELFF. CDR3 sequence (DNA): TGTGCCAGCAGCTTGTTACCGGGACAGGGTTCCCCCGGGGAGCTGTTTTTT.

This chain connects TRBV3-1 (or the pseudogene TRBV3-2) to TRBJ1-5, with D hard to call. V gave up 4 bases and J gave up 0 bases, with 10 bases separating them. The length of the CDR3 is 15 residues. The germline V gene has CDR1 LGHDT and CDR2 YNNKEL (reference sequence). This CDR3 reads CASSPGVYSNQPQHF. DNA for the CDR3: TGTGCCAGCAGCCCAGGCGTTTATAGCAATCAGCCCCAGCATTTT.

The chain joins TRBV4-1 to TRBJ2-6; D not certain. CDR3 size: 18 residues. Germline V gives CDR1 MGHRA, CDR2 YSYEKL. V was clipped by 1 base and J by 4 bases, with 17 bases between them. CDR3 nucleotides: TGCGCCAGCAGCCAAGGGCAGGCATATCAGTTGGGGGCCAACGTCCTGACTTTC. Encoded protein: CASSQGQAYQLGANVLTF.

The chain couples TRBV6-5 to TRBJ2-3, with 8 bases aligning to TRBD1. V shed 6 bases and J 5 bases; nucleotides not matched to a gene: 1. The CDR3 totals 12 residues. Per the germline V gene, CDR1 is MNHEY and CDR2 is SVGAGI. The CDR3 loop is CASSGQGDTQYF. The CDR3 DNA sequence: TGTGCCAGCAGCGGACAGGGAGATACGCAGTATTTT.

This rearrangement joins TRBV5-8 to TRBJ1-1; D is perhaps TRBD1 (6 bases). The ends were cut back, 2 bases at V and 7 bases at J, with 18 bases in the middle. CDR3 length: 15 amino acids. CDR1 and CDR2 from the germline V gene are SGHTS and YDEGEE. For the CDR3, the DNA is TGTGCCAGCAGCTTTCAGGGGAATTTTAACGTTGAAGCTTTCTTT. This sequence encodes CASSFQGNFNVEAFF.

This rearrangement joins TRBV6-5 to TRBJ2-5, with 12 nucleotides matching TRBD2. The V gene's germline CDR1 is MNHEY and CDR2 SVGAGI. The CDR3 spans 16 residues. J gave up 5 bases and V 2 bases, and 6 bases lay outside the gene matches. The CDR3 DNA is TGTGCCAGCAGTTACCGTCTAGCGGGGGGGCGGGAGACCCAGTACTTC. This sequence encodes CASSYRLAGGRETQYF.